A selection of T cell receptor beta chains follows, all from one sample in a study of cytomegalovirus exposure and HLA in healthy donors. The data were produced by immunoSEQ multiplex PCR, yet TCRdb's version contains in-frame clones alone and is incomplete. The table records 150,000 to 200,000 clones, 84% of them present only once. The specimen sequenced was PBMCs. Source of these receptors: a young man in good health and CMV-seronegative. Both conserved end residues are part of each CDR3. The D gene is left open where the match is weak. Size values are once, few and many counts, or a class for expanded clones, and some rows have none.

v_gene,j_gene,d_gene,abundance,CDR3nt,CDR3aa
TRBV6-5,TRBJ1-2,.,.,TGTGCCAGCAGAGAGGGACAATTCTATGGCTACACCTTC,CASREGQFYGYTF
TRBV10-3,TRBJ1-1,.,few,TGTGCCACCGGAACAGGCCCGGGTGAAGCTTTCTTT,CATGTGPGEAFF
TRBV5-6,TRBJ2-1,.,.,TGTGCCAGCAGCTTGAGTGGGCGGGCACACAATGAGCAGTTCTTC,CASSLSGRAHNEQFF
TRBV5-1,TRBJ2-1,TRBD1,.,TGCGCCAGCAGCCCCATCGGACAGGGGGCGAATGAGCAGTTCTTC,CASSPIGQGANEQFF
TRBV5-5,TRBJ2-7,.,.,TGTGCCAGCTCCGATACAACCTCTCTCTACGAGCAGTACTTC,CASSDTTSLYEQYF
TRBV30,TRBJ2-7,TRBD1,.,TGTGCCTGGAGTGTATGGGGACAGGGCTCCTACGAGCAGTACTTC,CAWSVWGQGSYEQYF
TRBV5-1,TRBJ2-7,.,.,TGCGCCAGCAGCTTGGGACAGTCCAGCTGGGTCCAGTACTTC,CASSLGQSSWVQYF
TRBV4-1,TRBJ2-3,.,.,TGCGCCAGCAGCCAGGCTGGCACAGATACGCAGTATTTT,CASSQAGTDTQYF
TRBV7-2,TRBJ2-1,.,.,TGTGCCAGCAGCCGACTAGGGGCGGGTTACAATGAGCAGTTCTTC,CASSRLGAGYNEQFF
TRBV5-1,TRBJ2-7,TRBD1,few,TGCGCCAGCAGCTTGGAGCGACAGGGCCCGGTCAACGAGCAGTACTTC,CASSLERQGPVNEQYF
TRBV6-1,TRBJ1-5,.,once,TGTGCCAGCAGTCCCCGGACGGGGAACAATCAGCCCCAGCATTTT,CASSPRTGNNQPQHF
TRBV19,TRBJ2-3,TRBD2,.,TGTGCCAGTAGTATGAGGACTAGCGGGTCCATCACAGATACGCAGTATTTT,CASSMRTSGSITDTQYF
TRBV28,TRBJ2-3,.,.,TGTGCCAGCAGTTCCCAAGGGGTAGATACGCAGTATTTT,CASSSQGVDTQYF
TRBV7-2,TRBJ2-7,.,.,TGTGCCAGCAGCTGGGGTGGGGGGTGGACCTACGAGCAGTACTTC,CASSWGGGWTYEQYF
TRBV6-6,TRBJ2-2,.,.,TGTGCCAGCAGCCTTCGACTAGGGAACACCGGGGAGCTGTTTTTT,CASSLRLGNTGELFF
TRBV10-1,TRBJ2-7,TRBD2,.,TGCGCCAGCAGTACCTTGGCTAGCGGGGGAACCCATTTCGACGAGCAGTACTTC,CASSTLASGGTHFDEQYF
TRBV9,TRBJ1-5,TRBD1,few,TGTGCCAGCAGCGCAGACAGGGAAGTATTGAGCAGCAATCAGCCCCAGCATTTT,CASSADREVLSSNQPQHF
TRBV11-2,TRBJ2-7,TRBD1,.,TGTGCCAGCAGCTTAGAGGGGGACAGGGGAGGAGAGCAGTACTTC,CASSLEGDRGGEQYF
TRBV10-3,TRBJ1-2,.,.,TGTGCCATCAGTGAAGAGATGGCGGGTGGCTACACCTTC,CAISEEMAGGYTF
TRBV5-6,TRBJ2-1,TRBD2,.,TGTGCCAGCAGGGGGGGGACCAGTGGCCCGGAGCAGTTCTTC,CASRGGTSGPEQFF
TRBV29-1,TRBJ1-4,.,.,TGCAGCGTCGGGGAACGGCGGGCGACTAATGAAAAACTGTTTTTT,CSVGERRATNEKLFF
TRBV7-2,TRBJ1-3,.,.,TGTGCCAGCAGCTTAGCACTGCGCTCTGGAAACACCATATATTTT,CASSLALRSGNTIYF
TRBV7-2,TRBJ1-6,.,.,TGTGCCAGCAGCTTAGACAGGCCGGCGTATTCACCCCTCCACTTT,CASSLDRPAYSPLHF
TRBV5-5,TRBJ2-3,.,once,TGTGCCAGCAGCTTGGCCAGGGAACTTACAGATACGCAGTATTTT,CASSLARELTDTQYF
TRBV18,TRBJ1-1,.,.,TGTGCCAGCTCACCCCCCGTGGGGCTGTGGGCTGAAGCTTTCTTT,CASSPPVGLWAEAFF
TRBV10-3,TRBJ1-2,TRBD1,once,TGTGCCATCAGGACAGGGTTGGGGTTGTATGGCTACACCTTC,CAIRTGLGLYGYTF
TRBV7-8,TRBJ1-3,.,.,TGTGCCAGCAGCTTAGTTAGAACAGGGTCAATACCCTCTGGAAACACCATATATTTT,CASSLVRTGSIPSGNTIYF
TRBV9,TRBJ2-1,.,.,TGTGCCAGCAGCCCGGGGACTTCCAATGAGCAGTTCTTC,CASSPGTSNEQFF
TRBV5-1,TRBJ1-4,.,few,TGCGCCAGCAGCCAAACTCCTACAGCAGGGCGGGAAAAACTGTTTTTT,CASSQTPTAGREKLFF
TRBV6-5,TRBJ1-2,.,.,TGTGCCAGCCAGGGGTATAACTATGGCTACACCTTC,CASQGYNYGYTF
TRBV5-1,TRBJ1-4,TRBD1,.,TGCGCCAGCAGCTCGTTCGGACAGGGCCTCGGAGAAAAACTGTTTTTT,CASSSFGQGLGEKLFF
TRBV29-1,TRBJ2-7,TRBD2,.,TGCAGCGTTGAGACTAGCGGTAAGATCTACGAGCAGTACTTC,CSVETSGKIYEQYF